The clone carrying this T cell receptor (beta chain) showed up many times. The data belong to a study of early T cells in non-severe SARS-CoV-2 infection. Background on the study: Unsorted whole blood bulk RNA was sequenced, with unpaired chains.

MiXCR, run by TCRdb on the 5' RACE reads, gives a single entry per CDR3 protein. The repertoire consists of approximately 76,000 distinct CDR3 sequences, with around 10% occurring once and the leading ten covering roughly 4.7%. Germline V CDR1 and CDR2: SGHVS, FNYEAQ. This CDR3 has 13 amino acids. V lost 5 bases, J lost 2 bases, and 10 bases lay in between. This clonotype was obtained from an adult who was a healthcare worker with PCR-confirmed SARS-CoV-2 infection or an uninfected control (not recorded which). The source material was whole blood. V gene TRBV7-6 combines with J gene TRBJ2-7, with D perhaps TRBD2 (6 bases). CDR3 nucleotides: TGTGCCAGCAGCCCCCCGGGGGCCTACGAGCAGTACTTC. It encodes CASSPPGAYEQYF.